This T cell receptor (beta chain) derives from a study of blood T cell repertoires in COVID-19 (dated by TCRdb to 2019 to 2021). General notes on the study: The collaborator samples originated in the United States, Italy and Spain and spanned the acute and convalescent phases of COVID-19. The material from the prospective study consisted of cDNA or gDNA derived from T cells, B-cell-depleted T cells, or PBMCs. The samples were drawn from two sources: the first 160 participants of the ongoing ImmuneRACE study, and approximately 1,300 subjects contributed by 6 global collaborators. Deeply sampled blood TCRbeta repertoires from subjects exposed to, actively infected with, or recovered from COVID-19 were included in the dataset. Where available, HLA class I and class II types were obtained from metadata supplied by the sample provider rather than from assay-based typing. The repertoires were made available in a free public database intended to serve as a resource for research on the immune response to SARS-CoV-2. Sample metadata almost always included a de-identified subject ID, COVID-19 status, age in years and sex.

Paper-wide results and their limitations: The quantity of clinical and demographic metadata differed by source and by participant and was supplied without curation.

The immunoSEQ Assay, a bias-controlled multiplex PCR, was used to amplify TCRbeta CDR3 regions from genomic DNA. The source study handled its data this way. Nucleated cell counts per sample were estimated from amplification of reference gene primers within the assay. Sequence reads were collapsed and filtered to measure the absolute abundance of every unique TCRbeta CDR3 rearrangement. For each sample, productive Simpson clonality was calculated as the square root of Simpson's diversity index across productive rearrangements. TCRdb retrieved this table from immuneACCESS and kept in-frame rearrangements only. Not all clones are present; in checked studies, unresolved V genes account for under half, and no reason is known for the remainder. That table furnishes V, J and clone size, whereas the DNA furnished D and trimming. Present in this sample are around 280,000 clones, approximately 89% of which were seen just once. The leading ten clones occupy roughly 11% of the sample.

In the case of this clone: Its antigen is currently not known. No base quality values were provided; no much bigger clone lies one nucleotide off.

From its cysteine to its phenylalanine, the CDR3 spans 16 amino acids. Only the CDR3 region is kept as DNA, spanning 48 bases read in frame from base 1. The germline ends are 13 bases apart after V is trimmed by 2 bases and J by 0 bases. In the germline V gene (reference sequence), CDR1 corresponds to SEHNR and CDR2 to FQNEAQ. At one collaborating source in Seattle, patients were enrolled during active infection and were followed longitudinally through the course of disease. Collaborating institutions collected whole blood in K2EDTA tubes following their own protocols. For TCRbeta analysis, collaborators shipped samples in one of three forms: frozen whole blood, isolated PBMCs, or DNA extracted from either of those sample types.

Here the chain combines TRBV7-9 and TRBJ1-2; the D gene remains uncertain. The origin of this receptor is a woman aged 25 to 39 with COVID-19, enrolled during active disease. Specimen: peripheral blood. The CDR3 is CASSLTVSIANYGYTF. Here is the DNA: TGTGCCAGCAGCTTAACAGTTTCAATAGCTAACTATGGCTACACCTTC.